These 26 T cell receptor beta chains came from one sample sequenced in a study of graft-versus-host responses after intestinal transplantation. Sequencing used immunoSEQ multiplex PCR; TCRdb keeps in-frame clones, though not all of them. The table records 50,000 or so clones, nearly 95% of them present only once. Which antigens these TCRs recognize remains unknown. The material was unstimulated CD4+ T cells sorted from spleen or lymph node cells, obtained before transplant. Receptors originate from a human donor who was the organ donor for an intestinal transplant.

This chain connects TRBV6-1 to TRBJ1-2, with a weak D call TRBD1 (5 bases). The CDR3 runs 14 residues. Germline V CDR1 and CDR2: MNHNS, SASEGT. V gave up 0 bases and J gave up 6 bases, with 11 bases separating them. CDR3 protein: CASSEAGERNGYTF. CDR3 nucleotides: TGTGCCAGCAGTGAAGCAGGGGAAAGGAATGGCTACACCTTC.

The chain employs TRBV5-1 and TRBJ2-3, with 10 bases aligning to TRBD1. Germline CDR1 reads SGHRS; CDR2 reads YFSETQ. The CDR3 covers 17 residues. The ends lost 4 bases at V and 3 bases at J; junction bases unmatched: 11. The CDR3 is CASSMTTGQGVTDTQYF. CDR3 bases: TGCGCCAGCAGCATGACGACCGGACAGGGGGTGACAGATACGCAGTATTTT.

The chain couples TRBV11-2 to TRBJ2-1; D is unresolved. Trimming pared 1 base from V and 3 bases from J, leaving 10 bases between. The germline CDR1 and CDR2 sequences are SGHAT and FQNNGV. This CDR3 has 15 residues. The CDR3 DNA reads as TGTGCCAGCAGCTTAGTCCGGAACGTCTACAATGAGCAGTTCTTC. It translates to CASSLVRNVYNEQFF.

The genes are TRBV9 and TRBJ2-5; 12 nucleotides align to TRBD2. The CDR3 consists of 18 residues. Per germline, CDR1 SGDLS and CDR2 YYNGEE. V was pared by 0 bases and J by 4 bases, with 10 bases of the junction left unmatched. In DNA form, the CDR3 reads TGTGCCAGCAGCGTAGGACTAGCGGGAGTTGGATTCCGAGAGACCCAGTACTTC. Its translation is CASSVGLAGVGFRETQYF.

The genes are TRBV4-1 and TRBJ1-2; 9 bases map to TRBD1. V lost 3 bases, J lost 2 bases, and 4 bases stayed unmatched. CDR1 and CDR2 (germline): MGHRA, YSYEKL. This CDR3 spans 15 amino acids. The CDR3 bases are TGCGCCAGCAGCCACGAACAGGGGGCAAACTATGGCTACACCTTC. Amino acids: CASSHEQGANYGYTF.

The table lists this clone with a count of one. CDR3 coding DNA: TGTGCCAGCCAGACTAGTTCCGAGCAGTACTTC. Protein product: CASQTSSEQYF. The chain links TRBV7-2 to TRBJ2-7; tentative D call: TRBD2 (6 bases). Deletions cut 8 bases from V and 6 bases from J, with 11 bases between. The CDR3 has 11 amino acids. The germline V gene has CDR1 SGHTA and CDR2 FQGNSA.

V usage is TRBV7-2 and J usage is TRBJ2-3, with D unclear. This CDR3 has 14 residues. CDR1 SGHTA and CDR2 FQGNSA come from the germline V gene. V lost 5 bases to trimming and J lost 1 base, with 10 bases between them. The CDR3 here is CASSIGPGTDTQYF. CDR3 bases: TGTGCCAGCAGCATCGGACCGGGCACAGATACGCAGTATTTT.

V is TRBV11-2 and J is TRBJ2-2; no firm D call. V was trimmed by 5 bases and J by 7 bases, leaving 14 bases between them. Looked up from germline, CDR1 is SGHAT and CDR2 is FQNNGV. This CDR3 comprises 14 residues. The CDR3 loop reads CASSELSRVGELFF. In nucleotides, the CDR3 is TGTGCCAGCAGCGAACTTAGTAGGGTCGGGGAGCTGTTTTTT.

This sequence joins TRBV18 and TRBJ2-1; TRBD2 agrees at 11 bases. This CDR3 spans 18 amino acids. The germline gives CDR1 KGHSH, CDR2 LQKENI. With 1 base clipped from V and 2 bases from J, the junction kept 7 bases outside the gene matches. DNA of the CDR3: TGTGCCAGCTCACCACGCCCGACTAGCGGGACGACCTACAATGAGCAGTTCTTC. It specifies CASSPRPTSGTTYNEQFF.

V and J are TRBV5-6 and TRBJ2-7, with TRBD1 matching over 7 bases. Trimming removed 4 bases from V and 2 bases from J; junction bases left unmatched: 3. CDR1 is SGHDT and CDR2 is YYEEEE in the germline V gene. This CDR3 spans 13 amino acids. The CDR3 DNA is TGTGCCAGCAGCCGTGACAGGGCCTACGAGCAGTACTTC. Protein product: CASSRDRAYEQYF.

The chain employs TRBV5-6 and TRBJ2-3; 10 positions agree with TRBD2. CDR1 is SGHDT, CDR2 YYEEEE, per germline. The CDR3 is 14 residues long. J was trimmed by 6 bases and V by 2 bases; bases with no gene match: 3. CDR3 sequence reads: CASSFGTSVDTQYF. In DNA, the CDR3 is TGTGCCAGCAGCTTCGGGACTAGCGTCGATACGCAGTATTTT.

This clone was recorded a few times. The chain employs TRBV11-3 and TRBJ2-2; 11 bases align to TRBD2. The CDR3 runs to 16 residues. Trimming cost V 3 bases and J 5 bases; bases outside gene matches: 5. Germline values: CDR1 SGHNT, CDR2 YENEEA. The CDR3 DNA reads TGTGCCAGCAGCTTTAGCGGGAGGGCGTATACCGGGGAGCTGTTTTTT. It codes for CASSFSGRAYTGELFF.

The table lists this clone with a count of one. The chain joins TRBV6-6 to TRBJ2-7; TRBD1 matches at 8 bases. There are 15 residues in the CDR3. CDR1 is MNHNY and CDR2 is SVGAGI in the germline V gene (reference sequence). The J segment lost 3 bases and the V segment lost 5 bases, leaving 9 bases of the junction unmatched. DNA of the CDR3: TGTGCCAGCAGTCCCTTCCGGGACAGGATCTACGAGCAGTACTTC. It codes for CASSPFRDRIYEQYF.

The CDR3 DNA is TGTGCCAGCAGGCGGGGAGATACGCAGTATTTT. It encodes CASRRGDTQYF. The chain has TRBV28 and TRBJ2-3, with D perhaps matching TRBD2 (6 bases). Deletions cut 6 bases from V and 5 bases from J, with 6 bases between. There are 11 residues in the CDR3. Germline V CDR1 and CDR2: MDHEN, SYDVKM.

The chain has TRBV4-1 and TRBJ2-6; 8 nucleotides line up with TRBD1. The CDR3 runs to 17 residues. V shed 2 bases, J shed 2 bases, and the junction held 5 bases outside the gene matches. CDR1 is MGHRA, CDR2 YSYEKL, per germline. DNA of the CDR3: TGCGCCAGCAGCCAACCCACAGGGGGAACTGGGGCCAACGTCCTGACTTTC. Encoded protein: CASSQPTGGTGANVLTF.

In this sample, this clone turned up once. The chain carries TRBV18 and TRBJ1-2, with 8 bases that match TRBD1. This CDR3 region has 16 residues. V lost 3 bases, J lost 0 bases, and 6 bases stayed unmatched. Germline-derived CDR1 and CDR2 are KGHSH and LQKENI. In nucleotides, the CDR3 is TGTGCCAGCTCACCCAGCCGGACAGGGACTAACTATGGCTACACCTTC. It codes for CASSPSRTGTNYGYTF. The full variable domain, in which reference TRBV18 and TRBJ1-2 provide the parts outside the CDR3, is NAGVMQNPRHLVRRRGQEARLRCSPMKGHSHVYWYRQLPEEGLKFMVYLQKENIIDESGMPKERFSAEFPKEGPSILRIQQVVRGDSAAYFCASSPSRTGTNYGYTFGSGTRLTVV.

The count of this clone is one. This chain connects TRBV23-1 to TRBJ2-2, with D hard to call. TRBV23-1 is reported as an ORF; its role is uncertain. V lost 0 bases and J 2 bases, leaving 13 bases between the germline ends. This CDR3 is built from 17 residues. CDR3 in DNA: TGCGCCAGCAGTCAATCGTCGCAGAACAGAAACACCGGGGAGCTGTTTTTT. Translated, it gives CASSQSSQNRNTGELFF.

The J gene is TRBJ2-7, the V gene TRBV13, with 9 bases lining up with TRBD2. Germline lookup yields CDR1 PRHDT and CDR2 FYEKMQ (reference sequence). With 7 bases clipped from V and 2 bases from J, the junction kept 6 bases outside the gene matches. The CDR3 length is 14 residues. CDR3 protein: CASKASGITYEQYF. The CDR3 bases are TGTGCCAGCAAGGCTAGCGGGATCACCTACGAGCAGTACTTC. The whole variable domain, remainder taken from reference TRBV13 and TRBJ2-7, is AAGVIQSPRHLIKEKRETATLKCYPIPRHDTVYWYQQGPGQDPQFLISFYEKMQSDKGSIPDRFSAQQFSDYHSELNMSSLELGDSALYFCASKASGITYEQYFGPGTRLTVT.

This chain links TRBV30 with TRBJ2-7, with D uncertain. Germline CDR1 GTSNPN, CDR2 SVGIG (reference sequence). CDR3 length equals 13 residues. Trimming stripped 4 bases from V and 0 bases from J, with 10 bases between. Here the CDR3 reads CAWTPGPSYEQYF. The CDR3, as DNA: TGTGCCTGGACCCCTGGACCCTCCTACGAGCAGTACTTC.

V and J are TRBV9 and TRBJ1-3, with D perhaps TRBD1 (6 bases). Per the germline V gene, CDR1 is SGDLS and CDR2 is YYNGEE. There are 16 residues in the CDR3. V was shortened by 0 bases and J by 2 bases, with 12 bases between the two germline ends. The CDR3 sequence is CASSVALNRAGNTIYF. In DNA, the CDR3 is TGTGCCAGCAGCGTAGCCTTGAACAGGGCTGGAAACACCATATATTTT.

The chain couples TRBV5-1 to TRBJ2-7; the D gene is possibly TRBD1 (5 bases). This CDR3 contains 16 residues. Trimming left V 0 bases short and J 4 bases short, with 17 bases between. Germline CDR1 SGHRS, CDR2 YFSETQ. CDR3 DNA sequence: TGCGCCAGCAGCTTGGCCTTAGGAACAGGCCAATACGAGCAGTACTTC. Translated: CASSLALGTGQYEQYF.

The CDR3, as DNA: TGCGCCAGCAGCCAGGACAGGACCTTAACCTATAATTCACCCCTCCACTTT. Translating it yields CASSQDRTLTYNSPLHF. This chain connects TRBV4-1 to TRBJ1-6; 7 bases fit TRBD1. This CDR3 comprises 17 residues. The germline V gene has CDR1 MGHRA and CDR2 YSYEKL. V lost 3 bases to trimming and J lost 2 bases; unmatched junction nucleotides: 7.

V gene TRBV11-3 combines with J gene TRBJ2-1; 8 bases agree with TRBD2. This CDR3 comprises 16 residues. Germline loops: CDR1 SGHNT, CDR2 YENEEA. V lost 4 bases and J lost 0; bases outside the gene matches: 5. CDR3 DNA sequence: TGTGCCAGCAGCTCACCGAGCGGGAGCTCCTACAATGAGCAGTTCTTC. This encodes CASSSPSGSSYNEQFF.

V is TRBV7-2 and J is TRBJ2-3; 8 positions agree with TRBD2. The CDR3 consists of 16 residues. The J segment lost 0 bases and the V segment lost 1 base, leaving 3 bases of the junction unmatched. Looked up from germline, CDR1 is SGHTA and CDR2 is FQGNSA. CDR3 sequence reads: CASSLEGGGSTDTQYF. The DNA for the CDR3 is TGTGCCAGCAGCTTAGAGGGCGGGGGGAGCACAGATACGCAGTATTTT.

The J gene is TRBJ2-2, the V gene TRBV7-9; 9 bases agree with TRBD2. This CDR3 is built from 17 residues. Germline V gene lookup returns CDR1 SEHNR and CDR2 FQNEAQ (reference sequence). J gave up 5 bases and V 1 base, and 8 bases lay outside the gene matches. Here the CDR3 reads CASSLVRAGGPTGELFF. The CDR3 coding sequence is TGTGCCAGCAGCTTAGTCCGGGCGGGAGGGCCTACCGGGGAGCTGTTTTTT.

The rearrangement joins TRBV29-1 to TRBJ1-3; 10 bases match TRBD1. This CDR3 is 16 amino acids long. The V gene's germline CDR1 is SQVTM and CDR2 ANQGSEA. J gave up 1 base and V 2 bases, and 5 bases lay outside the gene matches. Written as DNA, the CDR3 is TGCAGCGTTGAACCTGGGACAGGGGAATCTGGAAACACCATATATTTT. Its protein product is CSVEPGTGESGNTIYF.